The 6 T cell receptor beta chains in this list originate from one sample, sequenced in a study of T cell changes during pregnancy in multiple sclerosis. Clones were sequenced by immunoSEQ multiplex PCR, and TCRdb holds only the in-frame ones, with some missing. Among about 31,000 clones listed, approximately 86% were seen once. The sample was CD8+ T cells from peripheral blood mononuclear cells, taken in the first trimester of pregnancy. All receptors come from a female donor with multiple sclerosis, enrolled in a pregnancy study.

The CDR3, as DNA: TGTGCCAGCACGCCGGGACAGGGATCTGGGGCCAACGTCCTGACTTTC. It is translated as CASTPGQGSGANVLTF. The chain has TRBV6-4 and TRBJ2-6; 9 positions match TRBD1. There are 16 residues in the CDR3. Looked up from germline, CDR1 is MRHNA and CDR2 is SNTAGT. J lost 1 base, V lost 7 bases, and 5 bases had no gene match.

This clone appeared once. This chain links TRBV29-1 with TRBJ2-7; D call uncertain. The V end lost 0 bases, the J end lost 0 bases, and 6 bases lay between the germline ends. Germline CDR1 and CDR2: SQVTM and ANQGSEA. CDR3 length equals 13 residues. CDR3 DNA sequence: TGCAGCGTTGAAGATTATAGCTCCTACGAGCAGTACTTC. Translated, it gives CSVEDYSSYEQYF.

CDR3 loop: CASSYGRGFDEQFF. CDR3 bases: TGTGCCAGCAGTTATGGGCGGGGATTTGATGAGCAGTTCTTC. The chain uses TRBV6-5 and TRBJ2-1; D might be TRBD2 (6 bases). CDR1 is MNHEY and CDR2 is SVGAGI in the germline V gene. The CDR3 consists of 14 residues. Trimming left V 3 bases short and J 8 bases short, with 14 bases between.

The V and J genes are TRBV11-2 and TRBJ2-5; D possibly corresponds to TRBD2 (5 bases). V was pared by 6 bases and J by 1 base, with 9 bases between. The germline gives CDR1 SGHAT, CDR2 FQNNGV. The CDR3 consists of 13 residues. CDR3 sequence reads: CASRKGLQETQYF. The CDR3 nucleotides read TGTGCCAGCAGGAAAGGACTCCAAGAGACCCAGTACTTC.

This clone was recorded once. The chain couples TRBV18 to TRBJ2-7; 8 positions match TRBD2. This CDR3 region has 15 residues. With 3 bases clipped from V and 7 bases from J, the junction kept 11 bases outside the gene matches. Germline V gives CDR1 KGHSH, CDR2 LQKENI. Written as DNA, the CDR3 is TGTGCCAGCTCACCGAGACTAGCGAGGTGGGGAGAGCAGTACTTC. It translates to CASSPRLARWGEQYF.

This clone was found once. The chain is built from TRBV27 and TRBJ2-3; 10 bases agree with TRBD2. Germline CDR1 is MNHEY and CDR2 is SMNVEV (reference sequence). This CDR3 is 15 amino acids long. After removal of 2 bases from V and 3 bases from J, the junction contained 2 bases not matched to a gene. CDR3 residues: CASSLDSGGTDTQYF. In nucleotides, the CDR3 is TGTGCCAGCAGTTTAGATAGCGGGGGGACAGATACGCAGTATTTT.